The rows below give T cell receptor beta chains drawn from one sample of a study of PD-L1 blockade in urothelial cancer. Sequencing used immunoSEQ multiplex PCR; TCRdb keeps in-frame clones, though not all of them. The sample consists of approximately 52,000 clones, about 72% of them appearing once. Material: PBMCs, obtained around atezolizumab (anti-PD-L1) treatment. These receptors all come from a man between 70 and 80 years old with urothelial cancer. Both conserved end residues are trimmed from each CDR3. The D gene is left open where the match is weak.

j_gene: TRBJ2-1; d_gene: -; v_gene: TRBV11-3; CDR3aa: ASSLAAPRVEEQF
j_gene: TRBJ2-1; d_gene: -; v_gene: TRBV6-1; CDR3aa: ATQTQSYNEQF
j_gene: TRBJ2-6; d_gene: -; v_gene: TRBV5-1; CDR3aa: ASSLRSKTVTSSGANVLT
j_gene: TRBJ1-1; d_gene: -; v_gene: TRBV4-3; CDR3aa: ASSLTGGYTEAF
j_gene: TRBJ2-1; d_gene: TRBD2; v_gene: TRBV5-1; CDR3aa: ASSLEGTSGRNEQF
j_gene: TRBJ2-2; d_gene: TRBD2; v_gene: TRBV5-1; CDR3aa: ASSFGREGSGELF
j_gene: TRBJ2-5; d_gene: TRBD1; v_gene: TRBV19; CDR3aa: ASSRGTAGETQY
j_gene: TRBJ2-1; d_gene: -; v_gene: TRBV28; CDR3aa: ASMTATNEQF
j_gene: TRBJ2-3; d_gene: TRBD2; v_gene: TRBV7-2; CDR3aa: ASSLGLAATDTQY
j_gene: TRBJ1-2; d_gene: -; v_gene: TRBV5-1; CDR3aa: ASSLRGGDYGYT
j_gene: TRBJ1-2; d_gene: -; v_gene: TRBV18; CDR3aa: ASSPARGSGYT
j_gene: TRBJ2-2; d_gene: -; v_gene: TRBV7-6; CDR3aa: ASRPRGNTGELF
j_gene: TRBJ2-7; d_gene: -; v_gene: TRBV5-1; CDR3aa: ASSFSGSVYEQY
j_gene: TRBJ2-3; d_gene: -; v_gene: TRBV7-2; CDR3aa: ASTDLGSHTDTQY
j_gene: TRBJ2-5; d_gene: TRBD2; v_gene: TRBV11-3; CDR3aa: ASSALAGVETQY
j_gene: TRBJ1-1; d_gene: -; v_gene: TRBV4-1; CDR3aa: ASSQGEGRRDTEAF
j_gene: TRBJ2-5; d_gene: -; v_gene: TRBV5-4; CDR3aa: ASSPDQGETQY
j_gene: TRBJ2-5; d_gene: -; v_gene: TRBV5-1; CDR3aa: ASSWGGGSIETQY
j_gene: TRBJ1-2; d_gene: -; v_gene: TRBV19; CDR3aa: ASKEQGSGGYGYT
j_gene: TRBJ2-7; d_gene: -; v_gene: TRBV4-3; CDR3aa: ASSQESDSRYEQY
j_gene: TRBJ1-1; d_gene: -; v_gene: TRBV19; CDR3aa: ASSIALGRGAF
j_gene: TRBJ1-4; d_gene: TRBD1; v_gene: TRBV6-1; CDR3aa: ASTDRGGGEKLF
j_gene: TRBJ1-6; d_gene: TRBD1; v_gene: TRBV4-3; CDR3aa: ASSHPDRGGSPLH
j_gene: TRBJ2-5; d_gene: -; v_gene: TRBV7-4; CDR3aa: ASSLNHFRGTQY
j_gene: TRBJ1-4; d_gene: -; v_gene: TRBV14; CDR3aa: ASSFRTPAGEKLF
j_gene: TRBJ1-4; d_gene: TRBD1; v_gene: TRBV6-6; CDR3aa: ASSLDRVTSEKLF
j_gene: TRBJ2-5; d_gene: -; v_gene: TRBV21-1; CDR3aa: ASSSRLAGSETQY